The rows below give T cell receptor beta chains drawn from one sample of a study of control samples from healthy donors and cancer patients. The method was immunoSEQ multiplex PCR; TCRdb's version includes in-frame clones alone and lacks a portion of them. Here the sample spans about 130,000 clones, around 94% being singletons. Sequencing input: PBMCs. The receptors originated from a man in his 60s with colorectal cancer. Both conserved end residues are part of each CDR3. Each record gives: J gene, D gene, clone size, V gene, CDR3 protein, CDR3 DNA. A D gene is named only where the DNA matches it firmly. Clone sizes are given selectively: once, few, many, or a class where the clone is expanded.

j_call: TRBJ1-1
d_call: -
clone_size: -
v_call: TRBV6-6
cdr3_aa: CASSRVNTEAFF
cdr3_nt: TGTGCCAGCAGTAGGGTGAACACTGAAGCTTTCTTT

j_call: TRBJ1-5
d_call: -
clone_size: -
v_call: TRBV30
cdr3_aa: CAWSQDSNQPQHF
cdr3_nt: TGTGCCTGGAGTCAGGACAGCAATCAGCCCCAGCATTTT

j_call: TRBJ2-4
d_call: -
clone_size: -
v_call: TRBV7-2
cdr3_aa: CASSLGQGDIQYF
cdr3_nt: TGTGCCAGCAGCTTAGGCCAGGGTGACATTCAGTACTTC

j_call: TRBJ1-4
d_call: TRBD1
clone_size: -
v_call: TRBV29-1
cdr3_aa: CSVAGRGDEKLFF
cdr3_nt: TGCAGCGTTGCTGGCAGGGGGGACGAAAAACTGTTTTTT

j_call: TRBJ2-7
d_call: TRBD1
clone_size: -
v_call: TRBV7-4
cdr3_aa: CASSLGRGQGNYEQYF
cdr3_nt: TGTGCCAGCAGCTTAGGGCGCGGACAGGGAAATTACGAGCAGTACTTC

j_call: TRBJ2-3
d_call: TRBD2
clone_size: -
v_call: TRBV9
cdr3_aa: CASSVVTSGVDTQYF
cdr3_nt: TGTGCCAGCAGCGTAGTGACTAGCGGGGTAGATACGCAGTATTTT

j_call: TRBJ1-5
d_call: -
clone_size: -
v_call: TRBV12-3/TRBV12-4
cdr3_aa: CASSQGDQPQHF
cdr3_nt: TGTGCCAGCAGTCAGGGAGATCAGCCCCAGCATTTT

j_call: TRBJ1-2
d_call: TRBD1
clone_size: -
v_call: TRBV11-2
cdr3_aa: CASSLGQGARGYTF
cdr3_nt: TGTGCCAGCAGCTTAGGACAGGGGGCGCGGGGCTACACCTTC

j_call: TRBJ1-6
d_call: -
clone_size: -
v_call: TRBV7-8
cdr3_aa: CASSPGGLTALHF
cdr3_nt: TGTGCCAGCAGCCCTGGGGGGTTAACGGCCCTCCACTTT

j_call: TRBJ1-4
d_call: TRBD1
clone_size: -
v_call: TRBV15
cdr3_aa: CATSRRPGQPNEKLFF
cdr3_nt: TGTGCCACCAGCAGACGTCCGGGACAGCCTAATGAAAAACTGTTTTTT

j_call: TRBJ2-7
d_call: TRBD1
clone_size: -
v_call: TRBV30
cdr3_aa: CAWSVQGQYEQYF
cdr3_nt: TGTGCCTGGAGTGTACAGGGACAGTACGAGCAGTACTTC

j_call: TRBJ1-2
d_call: -
clone_size: few
v_call: TRBV10-3
cdr3_aa: CAIRFGGAYGYTF
cdr3_nt: TGTGCCATCCGGTTTGGGGGGGCCTATGGCTACACCTTC

j_call: TRBJ2-1
d_call: TRBD1
clone_size: -
v_call: TRBV23-1
cdr3_aa: CASSQPGTGNPNEQFF
cdr3_nt: TGCGCCAGCAGTCAACCCGGGACAGGGAACCCCAATGAGCAGTTCTTC

j_call: TRBJ1-1
d_call: -
clone_size: once
v_call: TRBV9
cdr3_aa: CASSTRLNTEAFF
cdr3_nt: TGTGCCAGCAGCACTCGACTGAACACTGAAGCTTTCTTT

j_call: TRBJ2-6
d_call: -
clone_size: -
v_call: TRBV2
cdr3_aa: CASSDREANVLTF
cdr3_nt: TGTGCCAGCAGTGACCGCGAAGCCAACGTCCTGACTTTC

j_call: TRBJ1-4
d_call: -
clone_size: -
v_call: TRBV11-2
cdr3_aa: CASSRGDRAEKLFF
cdr3_nt: TGTGCCAGCAGCAGGGGGGACCGTGCTGAAAAACTGTTTTTT

j_call: TRBJ1-6
d_call: -
clone_size: -
v_call: TRBV3-1/TRBV3-2
cdr3_aa: CASSRGGFNSPLHF
cdr3_nt: TGTGCCAGCAGCCGAGGGGGATTCAATTCACCCCTCCACTTT

j_call: TRBJ1-1
d_call: -
clone_size: -
v_call: TRBV18
cdr3_aa: CASSPLGAMNTEAFF
cdr3_nt: TGTGCCAGCTCACCACTTGGTGCCATGAACACTGAAGCTTTCTTT

j_call: TRBJ2-3
d_call: -
clone_size: -
v_call: TRBV9
cdr3_aa: CASSPIGGSGTDTQYF
cdr3_nt: TGTGCCAGCAGCCCAATAGGGGGGAGTGGCACAGATACGCAGTATTTT

j_call: TRBJ2-7
d_call: -
clone_size: -
v_call: TRBV25-1
cdr3_aa: CASSSPGHSYEQYF
cdr3_nt: TGTGCCAGCAGTTCTCCGGGACACTCCTACGAGCAGTACTTC

j_call: TRBJ2-5
d_call: -
clone_size: -
v_call: TRBV7-9
cdr3_aa: CASSPRGMRETQYF
cdr3_nt: TGTGCCAGCAGCCCCCGGGGGATGCGAGAGACCCAGTACTTC

j_call: TRBJ2-7
d_call: TRBD1
clone_size: once
v_call: TRBV29-1
cdr3_aa: CSISGGSYEQYF
cdr3_nt: TGCAGCATTTCAGGGGGTTCCTACGAGCAGTACTTC

j_call: TRBJ2-3
d_call: TRBD2
clone_size: -
v_call: TRBV29-1
cdr3_aa: CSVLGLAGITDTQYF
cdr3_nt: TGCAGCGTCCTGGGACTAGCGGGGATCACAGATACGCAGTATTTT

j_call: TRBJ2-5
d_call: -
clone_size: once
v_call: TRBV9
cdr3_aa: CASSPGSQETQYF
cdr3_nt: TGTGCCAGCAGCCCCGGGAGCCAAGAGACCCAGTACTTC

j_call: TRBJ2-5
d_call: -
clone_size: -
v_call: TRBV18
cdr3_aa: CASSPPGQEGETQYF
cdr3_nt: TGTGCCAGCTCACCACCAGGTCAGGAGGGAGAGACCCAGTACTTC

j_call: TRBJ2-7
d_call: -
clone_size: -
v_call: TRBV4-3
cdr3_aa: CASSQDTGAYEQYF
cdr3_nt: TGCGCCAGCAGCCAAGATACGGGTGCCTACGAGCAGTACTTC

j_call: TRBJ2-3
d_call: TRBD2
clone_size: -
v_call: TRBV5-1
cdr3_aa: CASRGAGALLGTQYF
cdr3_nt: TGCGCCAGCAGGGGAGCGGGGGCCCTGCTCGGTACGCAGTATTTT

j_call: TRBJ2-5
d_call: TRBD2
clone_size: once
v_call: TRBV4-3
cdr3_aa: CASSLRTGGPETQYF
cdr3_nt: TGCGCCAGCAGCCTAAGGACGGGGGGGCCTGAGACCCAGTACTTC

j_call: TRBJ2-5
d_call: -
clone_size: -
v_call: TRBV7-2
cdr3_aa: CASSLPDQETQYF
cdr3_nt: TGTGCCAGCAGCTTGCCTGATCAAGAGACCCAGTACTTC

j_call: TRBJ2-3
d_call: -
clone_size: once
v_call: TRBV29-1
cdr3_aa: CSARKEDTQYF
cdr3_nt: TGCAGCGCCAGAAAGGAGGATACGCAGTATTTT

j_call: TRBJ2-1
d_call: -
clone_size: -
v_call: TRBV29-1
cdr3_aa: CSAGGDGYNEQFF
cdr3_nt: TGCAGCGCCGGCGGGGACGGATACAATGAGCAGTTCTTC

j_call: TRBJ2-7
d_call: TRBD1
clone_size: -
v_call: TRBV29-1
cdr3_aa: CSASGQGDEQYF
cdr3_nt: TGCAGCGCTTCCGGACAGGGAGACGAGCAGTACTTC